The 14 T cell receptor beta chains presented below share a single source sample, sequenced in a study of shared clonotypes between healthy human individuals. The assay was immunoSEQ multiplex PCR, and TCRdb's table has in-frame clones only and misses some. Found here are around 580,000 clones, 98% of them singletons; the top ten hold 0.3%. CD45RO-negative cells were positively selected for CCR7, leaving out terminally differentiated effector memory CD45RA+ cells. What was sequenced was naive CD8+ T cells sorted from blood. The receptors come from a man younger than 45 in good health.

The chain employs TRBV5-1 and TRBJ2-1, with 12 bases fitting TRBD2. CDR1 and CDR2 from the germline V gene are SGHRS and YFSETQ. The CDR3 has 16 amino acids. V was clipped by 3 bases and J by 8 bases; unmatched bases: 9. The CDR3 DNA follows: TGCGCCAGCAGCTACGAACTAGCGGGAGGATTTGATGAGCAGTTCTTC. It yields the protein CASSYELAGGFDEQFF.

This clone has only one observation. The V call is TRBV6-1, the J call TRBJ2-5; 8 nucleotides match TRBD1. Germline V lookup: CDR1 MNHNS, CDR2 SASEGT. The CDR3 runs 18 residues. Trimming cost V 4 bases and J 1 base; bases outside gene matches: 14. CDR3 bases: TGTGCCAGCAGTGCAGGGGGCACGACCCCCTGGGGCCAAGAGACCCAGTACTTC. Translated, it gives CASSAGGTTPWGQETQYF.

The chain combines TRBV28 with TRBJ1-5, with TRBD1 matching over 7 bases. This CDR3 region has 12 residues. V lost 10 bases and J lost 7; bases outside the gene matches: 7. Germline values: CDR1 MDHEN, CDR2 SYDVKM. This CDR3 reads CATGQIGQPQHF. CDR3 coding DNA: TGTGCCACGGGACAGATAGGACAGCCCCAGCATTTT.

The chain carries TRBV4-1 and TRBJ1-1; D is ambiguous. Germline values: CDR1 MGHRA, CDR2 YSYEKL. CDR3 size: 13 residues. V lost 0 bases, J lost 11 bases, and 13 bases lay in between. CDR3: CASSQETTGAAFF. DNA for the CDR3: TGCGCCAGCAGCCAAGAGACAACGGGAGCTGCTTTCTTT.

This clone was counted a single time. The chain couples TRBV7-8 to TRBJ2-7, with D maybe TRBD2 (6 bases). This CDR3 has 17 residues. Germline-derived CDR1 and CDR2 are SGHVS and FQNEAQ. Trimming pared 1 base from V and 0 bases from J, leaving 16 bases between. CDR3 in DNA: TGTGCCAGCAGCTTAGATCTTACTGGCGGGGCCTCCTACGAGCAGTACTTC. Translating it yields CASSLDLTGGASYEQYF.

This chain links TRBV27 with TRBJ2-2; no definite D call. In germline, CDR1 is MNHEY, CDR2 SMNVEV (reference sequence). Trimming took 8 bases from V and 0 from J, leaving 19 bases between them. This CDR3 region has 17 residues. Here the CDR3 reads CASSPEIVNANTGELFF. The CDR3, as DNA: TGTGCCAGCTCTCCAGAGATTGTAAACGCGAACACCGGGGAGCTGTTTTTT.

The chain couples TRBV5-1 to TRBJ2-1; 10 positions agree with TRBD1. Germline assignment: CDR1 SGHRS and CDR2 YFSETQ. After removal of 3 bases from V and 2 bases from J, the junction contained 2 bases not matched to a gene. The CDR3 length is 15 residues. The CDR3 loop is CASSSGTGAYNEQFF. CDR3 bases: TGCGCCAGCAGCTCCGGGACAGGGGCCTACAATGAGCAGTTCTTC.

Points on this clone: Other DNA sequences from this sample encode an identical CDR3 as well. The chain has TRBV7-9 and TRBJ2-1, with a weak D call TRBD2 (5 bases). This CDR3 is 12 amino acids long. V gave up 8 bases and J gave up 4 bases, with 9 bases separating them. The germline V gene encodes CDR1 SEHNR and CDR2 FQNEAQ (reference sequence). The CDR3 coding sequence is TGTGCCAGCGGGAGTTCTTACAATGAGCAGTTCTTC. Amino acids: CASGSSYNEQFF.

This clone is a singleton in its sample. The chain uses TRBV7-2 and TRBJ2-3, with D possibly matching TRBD2 (6 bases). Deletions cut 2 bases from V and 2 bases from J, with 17 bases between. CDR1 SGHTA and CDR2 FQGNSA come from the germline V gene. The length of the CDR3 is 17 residues. The CDR3 here is CASSLPRLDPHTDTQYF. The DNA for the CDR3 is TGTGCCAGCAGCTTACCTCGACTAGATCCACACACAGATACGCAGTATTTT.

This chain links TRBV27 with TRBJ2-7; 9 bases are a match to TRBD2. Germline values: CDR1 MNHEY, CDR2 SMNVEV (reference sequence). J gave up 4 bases and V 2 bases, and 3 bases lay outside the gene matches. CDR3 length: 14 residues. Written as DNA, the CDR3 is TGTGCCAGCAGTTTAGCGGGAGGGGAGTACGAGCAGTACTTC. This sequence encodes CASSLAGGEYEQYF.

The chain is built from TRBV27 and TRBJ2-7; tentatively, D is TRBD1 or TRBD2 (5 bases each). CDR3 length: 15 residues. Trimming removed 5 bases from V and 0 bases from J, with 14 bases in between. Germline-derived CDR1 and CDR2 are MNHEY and SMNVEV (reference sequence). The CDR3 is CASSDALGTSYEQYF. CDR3 bases: TGTGCCAGCAGTGACGCCTTGGGGACCTCCTACGAGCAGTACTTC.

V and J are TRBV4-3 and TRBJ1-2; TRBD1 matches 9 bases. This CDR3 comprises 16 residues. Germline V gene lookup returns CDR1 LGHNA and CDR2 YSLEER. With 4 bases clipped from V and 0 bases from J, the junction kept 6 bases outside the gene matches. This chain's CDR3 is CASSPGTGIANYGYTF. As DNA, the CDR3 is TGCGCCAGCAGCCCCGGGACAGGGATAGCTAACTATGGCTACACCTTC.

This chain links TRBV4-3 with TRBJ2-1; 7 nucleotides align to TRBD2. Germline V CDR1 and CDR2: LGHNA, YSLEER. The CDR3 is made up of 20 amino acids. Trimming took 1 base from V and 4 from J; bases not matched to a gene: 19. The CDR3 sequence is CASSQGSRVLGREGYNEQFF. CDR3 DNA: TGCGCCAGCAGCCAAGGAAGCAGGGTCCTGGGGAGGGAGGGTTACAATGAGCAGTTCTTC.

The genes are TRBV5-4 and TRBJ2-7; 12 nucleotides agree with TRBD2. The junction had 6 bases not matched to a gene; V was cut back by 4 bases and J by 1 base. Germline V CDR1 and CDR2: SGHNT, YYREEE (reference sequence). The CDR3 is made up of 16 amino acids. The CDR3 DNA reads as TGTGCCAGCAGCCACACACTAGCGGGAGGATCCTACGAGCAGTACTTC. It is translated as CASSHTLAGGSYEQYF.